These 3 T cell receptor beta chains originate from one sample sequenced in a study of T cell changes during pregnancy in multiple sclerosis. TCRdb's copy holds only in-frame clones and misses some; the assay was immunoSEQ multiplex PCR. Found here are fewer than 45,000 clones, about 90% of them singletons; the top ten hold about 9.1%. Source: CD8+ T cells from peripheral blood mononuclear cells, taken in the first trimester of pregnancy. The source of these receptors is a female donor with multiple sclerosis, enrolled in a pregnancy study.

The chain carries TRBV5-1 and TRBJ1-4; 7 bases map to TRBD1. Trimming cost V 1 base and J 7 bases; bases outside gene matches: 4. The CDR3 covers 14 residues. Germline values: CDR1 SGHRS, CDR2 YFSETQ. The CDR3 DNA follows: TGCGCCAGCAGCTTGCGACAGGGAGGTGAAAAACTGTTTTTT. Protein: CASSLRQGGEKLFF.

V gene TRBV4-1 combines with J gene TRBJ2-7; 9 bases are shared with TRBD1. V lost 4 bases and J lost 5; bases outside the gene matches: 9. This CDR3 contains 15 residues. CDR1 is MGHRA and CDR2 is YSYEKL in the germline V gene. For the CDR3, the DNA is TGCGCCAGCAGCCTACTCACAGGGGGCGAGGACGAGCAGTACTTC. Translation gives CASSLLTGGEDEQYF.

The chain links TRBV9 to TRBJ2-4, with D perhaps matching TRBD2 (7 bases). The CDR3 has 15 residues. Trimming left V 1 base short and J 7 bases short, with 15 bases between. CDR1 and CDR2 (germline): SGDLS, YYNGEE. The CDR3 here is CASSVSWGGGNIQYF. The CDR3 coding sequence is TGTGCCAGCAGCGTATCCTGGGGGGGCGGGAACATTCAGTACTTC.